The 23 T cell receptor beta chains given below trace back to one sample, sequenced in a study of T cell responses to AZD1222 COVID-19 vaccine. Repertoires were generated with immunoSEQ multiplex PCR, while TCRdb's copy carries only in-frame clones and drops some. There are some 150,000 clones in the sample; roughly 92% occur only once, and 5% to 6.5% lies in the top ten. The sample consisted of peripheral blood, taken on day 0 of AZD1222 vaccination. These TCRs come from an adult in good health.

CDR3 DNA: TGTGCCAGCAGTGACCTCAAAACCGGGACTGCTTTGTACGAGCAGTACTTC. Encoded protein: CASSDLKTGTALYEQYF. The gene calls are TRBV25-1 and TRBJ2-7; D possibly corresponds to TRBD2 (6 bases). Germline loops: CDR1 MGHDK, CDR2 SYGVNS. The CDR3 spans 17 residues. V dropped 3 bases and J dropped 4 bases, with 22 bases sitting between them.

The genes are TRBV6-5 and TRBJ2-2; no clear D. There are 15 residues in the CDR3. V lost 5 bases and J 10 bases, leaving 20 bases between the germline ends. CDR1 and CDR2 from the germline V gene are MNHEY and SVGAGI. The CDR3 spells CASSRVSLGWEELFF. The CDR3 DNA sequence: TGTGCCAGCAGTCGGGTCTCCTTGGGCTGGGAGGAGCTGTTTTTT.

The table lists this clone with a few counts. V and J are TRBV7-9 and TRBJ2-1; D uncertain. Germline values: CDR1 SEHNR, CDR2 FQNEAQ (reference sequence). Trimming removed 5 bases from V and 5 bases from J, with 16 bases in between. The CDR3 has 15 amino acids. The CDR3 is CASSPVAGQNNEQFF. In nucleotides, the CDR3 is TGTGCCAGCAGCCCAGTGGCCGGCCAAAACAATGAGCAGTTCTTC.

The chain links TRBV2 to TRBJ1-6; D not certain. The length of the CDR3 is 13 residues. Germline-derived CDR1 and CDR2 are SNHLY and FYNNEI. V was clipped by 4 bases and J by 7 bases, with 8 bases between them. In DNA form, the CDR3 reads TGTGCCAGCAGTGCCGGGGTAAATTCACCCCTCCACTTT. Amino acids: CASSAGVNSPLHF. Using reference TRBV2 and TRBJ1-6 for the parts outside the CDR3, the full variable domain is EPEVTQTPSHQVTQMGQEVILRCVPISNHLYFYWYRQILGQKVEFLVSFYNNEISEKSEIFDDQFSVERPDGSNFTLKIRSTKLEDSAMYFCASSAGVNSPLHFGNGTRLTVT.

The V and J genes are TRBV5-1 and TRBJ1-4, with D unresolved. Deletions cut 0 bases from V and 7 bases from J, with 7 bases between. The germline V gene has CDR1 SGHRS and CDR2 YFSETQ. This CDR3 comprises 13 residues. The CDR3 here is CASSLEDGEKLFF. The CDR3 nucleotides read TGCGCCAGCAGCTTGGAGGACGGTGAAAAACTGTTTTTT. Looking up the rest from reference TRBV5-1 and TRBJ1-4 gives the full variable domain: KAGVTQTPRYLIKTRGQQVTLSCSPISGHRSVSWYQQTPGQGLQFLFEYFSETQRNKGNFPGRFSGRQFSNSRSEMNVSTLELGDSALYLCASSLEDGEKLFFGSGTQLSVL.

V and J are TRBV28 and TRBJ2-1; D gene unclear. Trimming took 5 bases from V and 0 from J, leaving 11 bases between them. The germline CDR1 and CDR2 sequences are MDHEN and SYDVKM. This CDR3 spans 15 amino acids. DNA for the CDR3: TGTGCCAGCAGTCCCAGGTATAGCTCCTACAATGAGCAGTTCTTC. The encoded protein is CASSPRYSSYNEQFF.

This chain uses TRBV7-2 with TRBJ2-1, with 11 bases matching TRBD2. V trimming: 7 bases; J trimming: 8 bases; junction bases outside the gene matches: 7. The CDR3 is 14 residues long. The germline gives CDR1 SGHTA, CDR2 FQGNSA. This CDR3 is CASKLAGDLDEQFF. The CDR3 region has the DNA TGTGCCAGCAAACTAGCGGGAGATCTGGATGAGCAGTTCTTC.

The chain combines TRBV6-4 with TRBJ1-1; D is unclear. The germline gives CDR1 MRHNA, CDR2 SNTAGT. The V gene lost 3 bases and the J gene lost 3 bases, with 8 bases spanning the gap. The CDR3 has 13 amino acids. The CDR3 nucleotides read TGTGCCAGCAGTGAATCCGAGGACACTGAAGCTTTCTTT. It codes for CASSESEDTEAFF.

V usage is TRBV15 and J usage is TRBJ1-2; a possible D gene is TRBD1 (5 bases). V was trimmed by 3 bases and J by 2 bases, leaving 10 bases between them. Germline V gene data show CDR1 as LNHNV and CDR2 as YYDKDF (reference sequence). The CDR3 runs 14 residues. DNA of the CDR3: TGTGCCACCAGCAGGGCAGGGAGGAACTATGGCTACACCTTC. This encodes CATSRAGRNYGYTF. Complete variable domain (other parts from reference TRBV15 and TRBJ1-2): DAMVIQNPRYQVTQFGKPVTLSCSQTLNHNVMYWYQQKSSQAPKLLFHYYDKDFNNEADTPDNFQSRRPNTSFCFLDIRSPGLGDTAMYLCATSRAGRNYGYTFGSGTRLTVV.

The rearrangement uses TRBV28 and TRBJ2-7, with D tentatively TRBD1 (5 bases). The CDR3 covers 14 residues. Germline CDR1 and CDR2: MDHEN and SYDVKM. Trimming took 6 bases from V and 2 from J, leaving 14 bases between them. The CDR3 protein is CASSIGVPPYEQYF. CDR3 DNA sequence: TGTGCCAGCAGCATAGGGGTCCCTCCCTACGAGCAGTACTTC.

This sequence joins TRBV19 and TRBJ2-1, with a tentative D call TRBD1 (5 bases). The V gene's germline CDR1 is LNHDA and CDR2 SQIVND (reference sequence). V was shortened by 2 bases and J by 4 bases, with 6 bases between the two germline ends. This CDR3 region has 13 residues. CDR3 in amino acids: CASSIQGYNEQFF. The CDR3 DNA reads as TGTGCCAGTAGTATACAGGGATACAATGAGCAGTTCTTC.

The chain is built from TRBV19 and TRBJ1-2, with TRBD1 matching 10 bases. This CDR3 comprises 15 residues. Unmatched junction bases numbered 4, after V lost 3 bases and J lost 3 bases. CDR1 and CDR2 (germline): LNHDA, SQIVND (reference sequence). This CDR3 is CASSIWDRGDYGYTF. In DNA, the CDR3 is TGTGCCAGTAGTATTTGGGACAGGGGCGACTATGGCTACACCTTC.

The chain carries TRBV30 and TRBJ2-5, with D possibly TRBD2 on 7 matching bases. V lost 3 bases and J 1 base, leaving 9 bases between the germline ends. CDR1 and CDR2 (germline): GTSNPN, SVGIG (reference sequence). There are 13 residues in the CDR3. This CDR3 reads CAWRRGLQETQYF. CDR3 in DNA: TGTGCCTGGAGGCGGGGGCTCCAAGAGACCCAGTACTTC. Full variable domain (remainder filled in from reference TRBV30 and TRBJ2-5): SQTIHQWPATLVQPVGSPLSLECTVEGTSNPNLYWYRQAAGRGLQLLFYSVGIGQISSEVPQNLSASRPQDRQFILSSKKLLLSDSGFYLCAWRRGLQETQYFGPGTRLLVL.

This clone showed up just once. The chain joins TRBV14 to TRBJ2-7, with TRBD1 identical over 11 bases. The length of the CDR3 is 16 residues. Germline values: CDR1 SGHDN, CDR2 FVKESK. V shed 2 bases and J 3 bases; nucleotides not matched to a gene: 6. The CDR3: CASSQPGTGGYYEQYF. DNA of the CDR3: TGTGCCAGCAGCCAACCCGGGACAGGGGGATACTACGAGCAGTACTTC.

The chain links TRBV12-5 to TRBJ2-1; D tentatively fits TRBD1 or TRBD2 (5 bases each). Germline CDR1 reads LGHNT; CDR2 reads FRNRAP. This CDR3 is built from 13 residues. The V and J ends lost 6 bases and 5 bases respectively, with 11 bases between them. The CDR3, as DNA: TGTGCTAGTGGCTGGGACCCCAACAATGAGCAGTTCTTC. Translated, it gives CASGWDPNNEQFF.

The CDR3 nucleotides read TGTGCCAGCAGTTTCCAGGCCTCTAAGGCTTTCTTT. Translating gives CASSFQASKAFF. The chain links TRBV28 to TRBJ1-1; no firm D call. Looked up from germline, CDR1 is MDHEN and CDR2 is SYDVKM. Trimming left V 3 bases short and J 11 bases short, with 13 bases between. The CDR3 spans 12 residues.

The genes are TRBV4-1 and TRBJ2-6, with D unresolved. Per germline, CDR1 MGHRA and CDR2 YSYEKL. V lost 5 bases, J lost 0 bases, and 17 bases lay in between. The CDR3 covers 18 residues. The CDR3 region has the DNA TGCGCCAGCAGCTTAGTGGTAGGACCAACCTCTGGGGCCAACGTCCTGACTTTC. It is translated as CASSLVVGPTSGANVLTF.

The V and J genes are TRBV12-3 or TRBV12-4 and TRBJ1-1; D is undetermined. Trimming pared 1 base from V and 4 bases from J, leaving 7 bases between. This CDR3 is 13 amino acids long. For the CDR3, the DNA is TGTGCCAGCAGTTTAGTGTCAGGCACTGAAGCTTTCTTT. Its translation is CASSLVSGTEAFF.

This chain connects TRBV27 to TRBJ2-1; 7 bases map to TRBD2. The CDR3 loop spans 14 amino acids. Per the germline V gene, CDR1 is MNHEY and CDR2 is SMNVEV (reference sequence). Trimming at V came to 10 bases and at J to 0 bases, leaving 6 bases not matched to a gene. The CDR3 protein is CATLRGSSYNEQFF. The CDR3 DNA reads TGTGCCACCCTGCGGGGGAGCTCCTACAATGAGCAGTTCTTC.

This clone was recorded once. The V gene is TRBV19, the J gene TRBJ2-5; the match to TRBD1 covers 8 bases. The length of the CDR3 is 13 residues. Germline CDR1 and CDR2: LNHDA and SQIVND (reference sequence). With 7 bases clipped from V and 3 bases from J, the junction kept 4 bases outside the gene matches. The CDR3: CASTSTGEETQYF. As DNA, the CDR3 is TGTGCCAGTACCTCGACAGGGGAAGAGACCCAGTACTTC. Full variable domain (rest looked up from reference TRBV19 and TRBJ2-5): DGGITQSPKYLFRKEGQNVTLSCEQNLNHDAMYWYRQDPGQGLRLIYYSQIVNDFQKGDIAEGYSVSREKKESFPLTVTSAQKNPTAFYLCASTSTGEETQYFGPGTRLLVL.

V and J are TRBV28 and TRBJ2-7; perhaps TRBD1 as D (6 bases). The V and J ends lost 4 bases and 3 bases respectively, with 16 bases between them. Germline values: CDR1 MDHEN, CDR2 SYDVKM. The CDR3 is made up of 15 amino acids. DNA of the CDR3: TGTGCCAGCAGTTCTAGGACAGCGAGAGTCTACGAGCAGTACTTC. Residues: CASSSRTARVYEQYF. The whole variable domain, filled in from reference TRBV28 and TRBJ2-7, reads DVKVTQSSRYLVKRTGEKVFLECVQDMDHENMFWYRQDPGLGLRLIYFSYDVKMKEKGDIPEGYSVSREKKERFSLILESASTNQTSMYLCASSSRTARVYEQYFGPGTRLTVT.

This clone was detected once. The chain recombines TRBV20-1 with TRBJ1-5; D might be TRBD1 (5 bases). V lost 3 bases, J lost 6 bases, and 18 bases lay in between. This CDR3 has 15 amino acids. Germline CDR1 and CDR2: DFQATT and SNEGSKA (reference sequence). DNA of the CDR3: TGCAGTGCTAGTAGGGGTGGAAGGCACGGTCAGCCCCAGCATTTT. Translated, it gives CSASRGGRHGQPQHF.

The chain couples TRBV19 to TRBJ2-1; 8 nucleotides agree with TRBD2. From germline, CDR1 is LNHDA and CDR2 SQIVND (reference sequence). The CDR3 is 15 residues long. J lost 8 bases, V lost 3 bases, and 9 bases had no gene match. The CDR3 nucleotides read TGTGCCAGTAGTATTCCAGCGGGAGTTGTCGATGAGCAGTTCTTC. This translates into CASSIPAGVVDEQFF.